This T cell receptor beta chain was sequenced for a study of glioma-infiltrating T cells. V shed 0 bases and J 10 bases; nucleotides not matched to a gene: 10. The CDR3 extends over 16 amino acids. The germline V gene has CDR1 KGHDR and CDR2 SFDVKD. Study outcomes and limitations: Tissue-blood divergence was below expectation in non-neoplastic patients, above in gliomas.

Using RNA template, CDR3s of TCR alpha and beta were amplified with iRepertoire arm-PCR. TCRdb re-called the multiplex PCR reads through MiXCR, storing one row per CDR3 protein. Of some 130,000 distinct CDR3 sequences in the sample, around 23% were seen once. With respect to this clonotype: Antigen specificity is unknown.

The chain has TRBV24-1 and TRBJ2-1, with 8 bases that match TRBD1. This clonotype was sampled from a human donor with low-grade glioma or glioblastoma, undergoing nonglioma brain surgery, or in good health (not recorded which). The sequenced sample was glioma tissue, nonneoplastic brain tissue, or PBMCs (not recorded which). The CDR3 bases are TGTGCCACCAGTGATTTGCAAGGGGACAGGCTGGGCGAGCAGTTCTTC. Translation: CATSDLQGDRLGEQFF.